Shown below are 7 T cell receptor beta chains from a single sample sequenced in a study of T cells in Graves' hyperthyroidism and ophthalmopathy. Amplification targeted TCR beta CDR3 regions from RNA transcripts. First-round RT-PCR of the TCR CDR3 relied on the HTBI primer set. In TCRdb, the multiplex PCR reads were re-called with MiXCR into one record per CDR3 protein. The repertoire holds about 280,000 distinct CDR3 sequences, less than 30% seen once, with approximately 30% in the top ten. The specimen sequenced was blood. The origin of the receptors is a man aged 40-50 years with Graves' hyperthyroidism that later progressed to Graves' ophthalmopathy.

There are many counts of this clonotype. At one boundary the junction diverges from the germline segment, which might be a read error. V usage is TRBV7-2 and J usage is TRBJ2-2; D remains ambiguous. This CDR3 has 14 residues. Germline lookup yields CDR1 SGHTA and CDR2 FQGNSA. The CDR3 loop is CASSSLGNTGELFF. The CDR3 coding sequence is TGTGCCAGCAGCTCTCTAGGTAACACCGGAGAGCTGTTTTTT.

The chain links TRBV6-1 to TRBJ2-7, with 10 bases matching TRBD1. In germline, CDR1 is MNHNS, CDR2 SASEGT. CDR3 length: 15 residues. V shed 6 bases, J shed 0 bases, and the junction held 5 bases outside the gene matches. DNA for the CDR3: TGTGCCAGCAGGGAGGACAGGGGGATCTCCTACGAGCAGTACTTC. Protein product: CASREDRGISYEQYF.

This clonotype has a count of ten or more. The gene calls are TRBV27 and TRBJ2-7; no firm D call. Trimming removed 7 bases at V and 0 bases at J, with 10 bases between. The germline V gene has CDR1 MNHEY and CDR2 SMNVEV (reference sequence). The CDR3 spans 13 residues. The CDR3 loop is CASKGSRSYEQYF. The CDR3 nucleotides are TGTGCCAGCAAAGGTAGCCGCTCCTACGAGCAGTACTTC.

CDR3 protein: CASRLRGTEAFF. In nucleotides, the CDR3 is TGTGCCAGCAGACTGAGAGGGACTGAAGCTTTCTTT. The J gene is TRBJ1-1, the V gene TRBV6-1, with unresolved D. Germline CDR1 and CDR2: MNHNS and SASEGT. V dropped 6 bases and J dropped 5 bases, with 10 bases sitting between them. This CDR3 contains 12 residues.

There are many counts of this clonotype. The chain combines TRBV27 with TRBJ1-5; maybe TRBD1 (6 bases). Trimming cost V 6 bases and J 7 bases, with 16 bases left between them. The CDR3 consists of 14 residues. Germline-derived CDR1 and CDR2 are MNHEY and SMNVEV (reference sequence). In DNA, the CDR3 is TGTGCCAGCAGCCTCCGGGACCAGGGGCAGCCCCAGCATTTT. Amino acid sequence: CASSLRDQGQPQHF.

This chain uses TRBV12-3 or TRBV12-4 with TRBJ2-7, with TRBD2 matching over 12 bases. The V segment lost 4 bases and the J segment 6 bases; nucleotides outside the gene matches: 4. There are 14 residues in the CDR3. CDR3 amino acids: CASSSTSGSLEQYF. CDR3 bases: TGTGCCAGCAGTTCGACTAGCGGGAGTCTCGAGCAGTACTTC.

The chain is built from TRBV6-2 or TRBV6-3 and TRBJ2-7, with 13 bases that match TRBD2. Unmatched junction bases numbered 14, after V lost 6 bases and J lost 3 bases. The CDR3 has 18 amino acids. Per the germline V gene, CDR1 is MNHEY and CDR2 is SVGEGT. The DNA for the CDR3 is TGTGCCAGCAGCCGGACTAGCGGGGGCCCCCAAAGCTTCTACGAGCAGTACTTC. Its translation: CASSRTSGGPQSFYEQYF.